This passage covers 10 T cell receptor beta chains from one sample sequenced in a study of T cells in Graves' hyperthyroidism and ophthalmopathy. There were TCR beta CDR3 regions amplified from RNA transcripts. HTBI primers were employed in a first-round RT-PCR of the TCR CDR3. TCRdb re-called the multiplex PCR reads through MiXCR, storing one row per CDR3 protein. The sample contains about 640,000 distinct CDR3 sequences, around 20% of which appear only once. Sequenced sample: blood. The receptors originated from a man aged 25 to 40 with Graves' ophthalmopathy.

CDR3 amino acids: CAAGSGTPFYNEQFF. In nucleotides, the CDR3 is TGTGCCGCCGGCTCCGGTACCCCCTTTTACAATGAGCAGTTCTTC. This chain joins TRBV19 and TRBJ2-1; no clear D gene. The CDR3 sequence is 15 residues long. Trimming cost V 11 bases and J 4 bases, with 21 bases left between them. Germline V lookup: CDR1 LNHDA, CDR2 SQIVND (reference sequence). The variable domain in full, completed from reference TRBV19 and TRBJ2-1, reads DGGITQSPKYLFRKEGQNVTLSCEQNLNHDAMYWYRQDPGQGLRLIYYSQIVNDFQKGDIAEGYSVSREKKESFPLTVTSAQKNPTAFYLCAAGSGTPFYNEQFFGPGTRLTVL.

The chain links TRBV10-2 to TRBJ2-3; D is unresolved. V lost 0 bases and J lost 0, with 10 bases in between. The CDR3 spans 16 residues. Germline V gene data show CDR1 as WSHSY and CDR2 as SAAADI. The CDR3 nucleotides read TGCGCCAGCAGTGAGTCGTTCAGGATAAGCACAGATACGCAGTATTTT. The encoded protein is CASSESFRISTDTQYF.

The chain recombines TRBV24-1 with TRBJ2-1; no definite D call. V lost 1 base, J lost 0 bases, and 9 bases lay in between. CDR3 length: 16 residues. Germline V gene sequence: CDR1 KGHDR, CDR2 SFDVKD. The CDR3 sequence: CATSDLTGGSYNEQFF. In DNA, the CDR3 is TGTGCCACCAGTGATTTAACCGGTGGCTCCTACAATGAGCAGTTCTTC.

This clonotype was seen many times. This chain links TRBV3-1 with TRBJ2-1; 12 bases map to TRBD2. The CDR3 sequence is 17 residues long. The germline gives CDR1 LGHDT, CDR2 YNNKEL (reference sequence). J gave up 4 bases and V 4 bases, and 8 bases lay outside the gene matches. This CDR3 reads CASSPRLAGAVYNEQFF. CDR3 sequence (DNA): TGTGCCAGCAGCCCCAGACTAGCGGGAGCTGTTTACAATGAGCAGTTCTTC.

The chain's CDR3 is CASRLEWGQPQHF. CDR3 coding DNA: TGCGCCAGTCGGCTTGAGTGGGGTCAGCCCCAGCATTTT. The chain has TRBV10-2 and TRBJ1-5; the D is unclear. The CDR3 consists of 13 residues. V was trimmed by 9 bases and J by 6 bases, leaving 15 bases between them. CDR1 is WSHSY and CDR2 is SAAADI in the germline V gene.

In its sample, this clonotype was seen many times. This chain joins TRBV6-1 and TRBJ2-5; perhaps TRBD1 as D (6 bases). CDR3 size: 14 residues. Germline CDR1 and CDR2: MNHNS and SASEGT. Trimming removed 6 bases at V and 2 bases at J, with 13 bases between. In DNA form, the CDR3 reads TGTGCCAGCAGCTTCAGGACAGCACAAGAGACCCAGTACTTC. As protein: CASSFRTAQETQYF.

The V gene is TRBV18, the J gene TRBJ1-2; perhaps TRBD1 as D (6 bases). V gave up 3 bases and J gave up 4 bases, with 12 bases separating them. The CDR3 is 14 residues long. The germline V gene has CDR1 KGHSH and CDR2 LQKENI. Here the CDR3 reads CASSPNREGYGYTF. CDR3 bases: TGTGCCAGCTCACCGAACAGGGAGGGCTATGGCTACACCTTC.

The V call is TRBV12-3 or TRBV12-4, the J call TRBJ2-1; D is unresolved. The CDR3 extends over 15 amino acids. V was pared by 7 bases and J by 8 bases, with 21 bases between. The CDR3 sequence: CASNNVVTNIYEQFF. The CDR3 DNA is TGTGCCAGCAACAATGTGGTGACCAATATCTATGAGCAGTTCTTC.

Concerning this clonotype: Given a much more abundant clone one base away, this may be a read error. The chain links TRBV7-9 to TRBJ2-1; 13 nucleotides line up with TRBD2. CDR3 length equals 14 residues. Germline V lookup: CDR1 SEHNR, CDR2 FQNEAQ (reference sequence). CDR3 in amino acids: CANSFGLAGDEQFF. CDR3 DNA: TGTGCCAACAGCTTCGGACTAGCGGGAGATGAGCAGTTCTTC.

This chain connects TRBV6-1 to TRBJ2-1, with D perhaps TRBD1 (6 bases). The germline V gene has CDR1 MNHNS and CDR2 SASEGT. Trimming removed 10 bases from V and 3 bases from J, with 13 bases in between. The CDR3 loop spans 13 amino acids. The CDR3 protein is CATRDTNYNEQFF. CDR3 DNA: TGTGCCACCCGGGACACTAACTACAATGAGCAGTTCTTC.